These 18 T cell receptor beta chains originate from one sample sequenced in a study of OX40 agonist ivuxolimab in advanced cancers. Libraries were prepared by immunoSEQ multiplex PCR; TCRdb keeps only in-frame clonotypes and omits some of them. This table holds under 30,000 clones, approximately 86% found once. Sample: CD4+ or CD8+ T cells sorted from blood, taken in a trial of the OX40 agonist ivuxolimab. The receptors stem from an adult with an advanced solid tumor such as melanoma, head and neck, liver or kidney cancer.

V is TRBV27 and J is TRBJ1-5; D remains ambiguous. Between the trimmed V and J ends, which lost 5 bases and 8 bases, there was a span of 13 bases. Germline V gene sequence: CDR1 MNHEY, CDR2 SMNVEV (reference sequence). The CDR3 spans 13 residues. CDR3 residues: CASSTHDLEPQHF. The CDR3 DNA reads TGTGCCAGCAGTACACATGACCTGGAGCCCCAGCATTTT.

As DNA, the CDR3 is TGTGCCAGCAGCCCGACTAGCGGGCCTCACGATGCCCAGTACTTC. Translation: CASSPTSGPHDAQYF. The genes are TRBV7-9 and TRBJ2-5; 10 positions agree with TRBD2. J lost 9 bases, V lost 5 bases, and 12 bases had no gene match. The CDR3 extends over 15 amino acids. Germline V CDR1 and CDR2: SEHNR, FQNEAQ (reference sequence).

The rearrangement uses TRBV21-1 and TRBJ2-5; whether TRBD1, the table's D call, matches the DNA was not checked. TRBV21-1 has pseudogene status. The CDR3 length is 17 residues. This CDR3 reads CASSKPCWDRGQETQYF. For the CDR3, the DNA is TGTGCCAGCAGCAAGCCGTGCTGGGACAGGGGCCAAGAGACCCAGTACTTC.

The rearrangement links TRBV18 to TRBJ1-1; TRBD1 agrees at 9 bases. The length of the CDR3 is 14 residues. V trimming: 3 bases; J trimming: 4 bases; junction bases outside the gene matches: 3. Germline values: CDR1 KGHSH, CDR2 LQKENI. This CDR3 is CASSPGTGTTEAFF. The CDR3 DNA follows: TGTGCCAGCTCACCCGGGACAGGGACCACTGAAGCTTTCTTT.

The V and J genes are TRBV27 and TRBJ2-3; D not resolved. The CDR3 contains 14 residues. Germline CDR1 MNHEY, CDR2 SMNVEV (reference sequence). The V end lost 5 bases, the J end lost 0 bases, and 9 bases lay between the germline ends. CDR3 protein: CASSPQRSTDTQYF. CDR3 DNA sequence: TGTGCCAGCAGTCCCCAGCGTAGCACAGATACGCAGTATTTT.

The rearrangement links TRBV7-9 to TRBJ2-1; 9 bases match TRBD2. Per the germline V gene, CDR1 is SEHNR and CDR2 is FQNEAQ (reference sequence). Trimming at V came to 8 bases and at J to 4 bases, leaving 9 bases not matched to a gene. There are 15 residues in the CDR3. The CDR3 loop reads CASGIAGVFYNEQFF. The CDR3 DNA is TGTGCCAGCGGAATAGCGGGGGTATTTTACAATGAGCAGTTCTTC.

This clone showed up just a few times. The chain combines TRBV5-6 with TRBJ2-7; 9 bases are a match to TRBD1. This CDR3 region has 15 residues. Germline-derived CDR1 and CDR2 are SGHDT and YYEEEE. Germline trimming cut 4 bases from V and 4 bases from J; bases unmatched to any gene: 9. Here the CDR3 reads CASSPDRGTGYEQYF. The DNA of the CDR3 is TGTGCCAGCAGCCCCGACAGGGGGACAGGATACGAGCAGTACTTC.

The V gene is TRBV27, the J gene TRBJ1-2, with D possibly matching TRBD1 (5 bases). The length of the CDR3 is 14 residues. Trimming took 6 bases from V and 2 from J, leaving 13 bases between them. Per germline, CDR1 MNHEY and CDR2 SMNVEV (reference sequence). CDR3 protein: CASSNGRVNYGYTF. For the CDR3, the DNA is TGTGCCAGCAGCAACGGCAGGGTAAACTATGGCTACACCTTC.

The rearrangement uses TRBV5-6 and TRBJ2-3; D uncertain. V lost 6 bases and J 0 bases, leaving 20 bases between the germline ends. Germline values: CDR1 SGHDT, CDR2 YYEEEE. The length of the CDR3 is 17 residues. The CDR3 loop is CASTLPPGRYSTDTQYF. In DNA, the CDR3 is TGTGCCAGCACCCTACCCCCGGGCCGGTACAGCACAGATACGCAGTATTTT.

This clone was seen once. The genes are TRBV13 and TRBJ2-7; 9 nucleotides agree with TRBD1. The CDR3 consists of 14 residues. Germline loops: CDR1 PRHDT, CDR2 FYEKMQ (reference sequence). The V gene end was trimmed by 1 base and the J gene end by 6 bases; junction bases not matched to a gene: 4. The CDR3 is CASSLVQGASEQYF. The CDR3 region has the DNA TGTGCCAGCAGCTTAGTACAGGGGGCGAGCGAGCAGTACTTC.

This chain connects TRBV6-1 to TRBJ1-1, with unresolved D. Germline lookup yields CDR1 MNHNS and CDR2 SASEGT. The V and J ends lost 6 bases and 5 bases respectively, with 10 bases between them. This CDR3 has 12 residues. The CDR3 loop reads CASRELWTEAFF. The DNA for the CDR3 is TGTGCCAGCAGGGAGTTGTGGACTGAAGCTTTCTTT.

The gene calls are TRBV11-2 and TRBJ2-7; TRBD2 aligns across 7 bases. CDR1 is SGHAT and CDR2 is FQNNGV in the germline V gene. The CDR3 totals 15 residues. The ends lost 2 bases at V and 4 bases at J; junction bases unmatched: 8. The CDR3 DNA follows: TGTGCCAGCAGCTTATCGGCGGGGAGGGATTACGAGCAGTACTTC. Its protein is CASSLSAGRDYEQYF.

The genes are TRBV13 and TRBJ1-5; TRBD1 is a possible D gene (6 bases). Germline CDR1 and CDR2: PRHDT and FYEKMQ (reference sequence). CDR3 length: 13 amino acids. V gave up 5 bases and J gave up 1 base, with 6 bases separating them. The CDR3 protein is CASSQGSNQPQHF. In nucleotides, the CDR3 is TGTGCCAGCAGCCAGGGGAGCAATCAGCCCCAGCATTTT.

The gene calls are TRBV19 and TRBJ1-1; 11 positions agree with TRBD1. Germline CDR1 is LNHDA and CDR2 is SQIVND (reference sequence). The CDR3 is 17 amino acids. V gave up 7 bases and J gave up 0 bases; unmatched junction bases: 10. The CDR3: CASKEMDRGPLNTEAFF. In DNA, the CDR3 is TGTGCCAGTAAAGAGATGGACAGGGGGCCTTTGAACACTGAAGCTTTCTTT.

The chain joins TRBV5-1 to TRBJ1-1; TRBD1 agrees at 10 bases. The CDR3 is 15 residues long. The V gene end was trimmed by 4 bases and the J gene end by 5 bases; junction bases not matched to a gene: 8. Germline V CDR1 and CDR2: SGHRS, YFSETQ. The CDR3 nucleotides read TGCGCCAGCAGCCCGCGACAGGGGGCGAAAACTGAAGCTTTCTTT. It specifies CASSPRQGAKTEAFF.

The chain is built from TRBV27 and TRBJ2-7; TRBD2 aligns across 11 bases. J lost 6 bases, V lost 5 bases, and 12 bases had no gene match. The CDR3 extends over 16 amino acids. The germline gives CDR1 MNHEY, CDR2 SMNVEV (reference sequence). CDR3: CASSTLVAGGHVEQYF. The CDR3, as DNA: TGTGCCAGCAGTACACTCGTAGCGGGGGGGCACGTCGAGCAGTACTTC.

This clone was seen a single time. This rearrangement joins TRBV15 to TRBJ2-7; 7 bases are shared with TRBD1. The germline V gene has CDR1 LNHNV and CDR2 YYDKDF (reference sequence). V dropped 1 base and J dropped 4; count of bases not matched to a gene: 4. The CDR3 has 14 residues. CDR3 in amino acids: CATSRAGGIYEQYF. CDR3 nucleotide sequence: TGTGCCACCAGCAGAGCAGGGGGAATATACGAGCAGTACTTC.

The chain uses TRBV5-4 and TRBJ1-1, with D tentatively TRBD1 (5 bases). The CDR3 is made up of 14 amino acids. V gave up 4 bases and J gave up 4 bases, with 14 bases separating them. Germline-derived CDR1 and CDR2 are SGHNT and YYREEE (reference sequence). CDR3 loop: CASSGVAGGTEAFF. The CDR3 nucleotides are TGTGCCAGCAGCGGGGTAGCGGGGGGCACTGAAGCTTTCTTT.